The clone carrying this T cell receptor beta chain occurred once. As yet, its antigen is unknown. One junction end disagrees with the germline gene, perhaps due to a read error. It was with a sample-barcoded 5' primer and a J-beta primer mix that a second PCR of roughly 7 to 12 cycles was run. TCRdb reanalysed the 5' RACE reads using MiXCR and keeps one entry per CDR3 protein. The data show about 1.4 million distinct CDR3 sequences, 55% to 75% seen once. The sample is drawn from a study of blood T cells in healthy people across ages. General study points: More naive CD4+ cells and higher diversity were found in long-lived than in aged donors. Among T cells, TCR beta diversity per million cells dropped roughly linearly as age rose.

Healthy Caucasians from Russia aged about 6 to 90 served as donors. Every donor contributed about 10 milliliters of peripheral blood by blood draw. This clonotype was sampled from a man between 18 and 29 years old in good health. Input material: blood.

CDR3 sequence reads: CTTSRESSGETQYF. The CDR3 nucleotides are TGTACCACCAGCAGAGAGAGTAGCGGGGAGACCCAGTACTTC. V is TRBV15 and J is TRBJ2-5; TRBD2 matches at 7 bases. This CDR3 is built from 14 residues. CDR1 LNHNV and CDR2 YYDKDF come from the germline V gene (reference sequence).